These 28 T cell receptor beta chains were sequenced from one sample in a study of blood T cells in healthy people across ages (dated by TCRdb to the mid-2010s). Preparation of the library involved 5' RACE. Data came from an Illumina HiSeq 2500. A second PCR of about 6 to 12 cycles was run with a J-beta primer mix and a sample-barcoded 5' primer. TCRdb's own reprocessing of the public reads used fastp at Q25 and MiXCR and kept productive beta chains. Here each entry gathers all rows of one CDR3 protein and keeps the most common genes and DNA. The sample table records roughly 860,000 distinct CDR3 sequences; under 80% of these occur just once. Roughly a quarter of the sample is taken by the ten largest. The sequenced sample was blood. These receptor sequences come from a man younger than 45 in good health.

The chain uses TRBV9 and TRBJ2-5; the D is unclear. The germline V and J ends were trimmed by 3 bases and 0 bases, with 15 bases remaining between them. The CDR3 is 16 residues long. Germline lookup yields CDR1 SGDLS and CDR2 YYNGEE. The CDR3 here is CASSAQWGGYQETQYF. DNA for the CDR3: TGTGCCAGCAGCGCACAGTGGGGTGGATACCAAGAGACCCAGTACTTC.

The CDR3 coding sequence is TGTGCCAGCAATCCCGGGACACCCTCCTACGAGCAGTACTTC. It translates to CASNPGTPSYEQYF. This chain joins TRBV6-6 and TRBJ2-7, with D perhaps TRBD1 (6 bases). V lost 7 bases, J lost 0 bases, and 13 bases lay in between. Germline V gene lookup returns CDR1 MNHNY and CDR2 SVGAGI (reference sequence). CDR3 length: 14 residues.

The sample holds one count of this clonotype. The chain employs TRBV7-6 and TRBJ2-5; D is possibly TRBD2 (6 bases). CDR1 is SGHVS and CDR2 is FNYEAQ in the germline V gene. With 5 bases removed from V and 3 bases from J, the gap between germline ends came to 13 bases. This CDR3 spans 14 amino acids. CDR3 coding DNA: TGTGCCAGCAGCGTGGGGGGTACTAAAGAGACCCAGTACTTC. This sequence encodes CASSVGGTKETQYF.

In this sample, this clonotype turned up many times. The chain is built from TRBV27 and TRBJ2-1; D is uncertain. Germline V lookup: CDR1 MNHEY, CDR2 SMNVEV (reference sequence). This CDR3 is 10 amino acids long. The V end lost 9 bases, the J end lost 10 bases, and 10 bases lay between the germline ends. CDR3 DNA: TGTGCCAGAGATCAGGAGGAGCAGTTCTTC. The encoded protein is CARDQEEQFF.

Of note for this clonotype: This may arise from a read error, as a much more abundant clone is one base away. The chain links TRBV11-2 to TRBJ2-1, with D unresolved. Per the germline V gene, CDR1 is SGHAT and CDR2 is FQNNGV. This CDR3 has 14 amino acids. V dropped 1 base and J dropped 10 bases, with 14 bases sitting between them. The chain's CDR3 is CASSLGSVPYEQFF. The CDR3, as DNA: TGTGCCAGCAGCTTAGGGTCGGTCCCCTACGAGCAGTTCTTC.

This chain joins TRBV7-2 and TRBJ2-3; the D gene is possibly TRBD1 (5 bases). Germline loops: CDR1 SGHTA, CDR2 FQGNSA. The CDR3 is 11 amino acids. V lost 7 bases and J lost 10, with 12 bases in between. The DNA for the CDR3 is TGTGCCAGCACAGGGTATTCGCCGCAGTATTTT. It yields the protein CASTGYSPQYF.

The chain employs TRBV5-1 and TRBJ2-5; 8 positions match TRBD2. Trimming removed 0 bases from V and 3 bases from J; junction bases left unmatched: 4. The CDR3 spans 15 residues. Germline CDR1 and CDR2: SGHRS and YFSETQ. CDR3 loop: CASSLGSGSKETQYF. For the CDR3, the DNA is TGCGCCAGCAGCTTGGGGAGCGGGAGTAAAGAGACCCAGTACTTC.

This sequence joins TRBV10-3 and TRBJ2-6, with a possible D match to TRBD1 (6 bases). Trimming shortened V by 3 bases and J by 2 bases, and 8 bases separated the two germline ends. This CDR3 region has 15 residues. Germline V gives CDR1 ENHRY, CDR2 SYGVKD. The CDR3 spells CAISERTAGANVLTF. The CDR3 DNA reads TGTGCCATCAGTGAAAGGACAGCTGGGGCCAACGTCCTGACTTTC.

The gene calls are TRBV5-1 and TRBJ1-1, with D unresolved. Per germline, CDR1 SGHRS and CDR2 YFSETQ. The CDR3 covers 14 residues. V gave up 5 bases and J gave up 5 bases, with 16 bases separating them. The CDR3 protein is CASRERRGATEAFF. DNA for the CDR3: TGCGCCAGCAGGGAGCGACGGGGTGCAACTGAAGCTTTCTTT.

V gene TRBV27 combines with J gene TRBJ2-7; D may be TRBD1 or TRBD2 (5 bases each). Trimming pared 3 bases from V and 9 bases from J, leaving 15 bases between. The germline CDR1 and CDR2 sequences are MNHEY and SMNVEV (reference sequence). There are 13 residues in the CDR3. The CDR3 sequence is CASSFRDLRRQYF. The CDR3 DNA sequence: TGTGCCAGCAGTTTCCGGGACCTTCGGAGGCAGTACTTC.

The gene calls are TRBV20-1 and TRBJ1-5; TRBD1 matches 7 bases. The CDR3 totals 15 residues. The V and J ends lost 3 bases and 3 bases, in that order; junction bases with no gene match: 8. Germline V CDR1 and CDR2: DFQATT, SNEGSKA (reference sequence). CDR3 sequence (DNA): TGCAGTGCTAGTCGACCGGGACAGTTCAATCAGCCCCAGCATTTT. As protein: CSASRPGQFNQPQHF.

The chain has TRBV14 and TRBJ2-1; 9 bases match TRBD2. The CDR3 contains 17 residues. Germline values: CDR1 SGHDN, CDR2 FVKESK. Trimming took 1 base from V and 6 from J; bases not matched to a gene: 10. CDR3 residues: CASSQVLLAGFTNEQFF. CDR3 DNA: TGTGCCAGCAGCCAAGTCCTGCTAGCGGGGTTTACCAATGAGCAGTTCTTC.

V usage is TRBV5-1 and J usage is TRBJ2-7, with D possibly called TRBD1 or TRBD2 (5 bases each). V lost 3 bases and J 0 bases, leaving 13 bases between the germline ends. This CDR3 contains 15 residues. Per germline, CDR1 SGHRS and CDR2 YFSETQ. CDR3 DNA: TGCGCCAGCAGCTGGGGGACCGCCAGCTCCTACGAGCAGTACTTC. This sequence encodes CASSWGTASSYEQYF.

This chain joins TRBV28 and TRBJ2-1; 9 bases fit TRBD2. The CDR3 has 14 amino acids. Germline V gene sequence: CDR1 MDHEN, CDR2 SYDVKM. The V gene end was trimmed by 6 bases and the J gene end by 8 bases; junction bases not matched to a gene: 8. The CDR3 DNA reads as TGTGCCAGCAGCAAAAGCGGGAGGAGGCATGAGCAGTTCTTC. Its translation: CASSKSGRRHEQFF.

This chain connects TRBV7-9 to TRBJ1-2, with D possibly TRBD1 on 6 matching bases. Per germline, CDR1 SEHNR and CDR2 FQNEAQ (reference sequence). Trimming removed 7 bases at V and 4 bases at J, with 16 bases between. The CDR3 spans 14 residues. The CDR3 DNA reads TGTGCCAGCATGTTGGTCGGGGGCGCCTATGGCTACACCTTC. It codes for CASMLVGGAYGYTF.

The chain carries TRBV10-3 and TRBJ2-2; tentatively, D is TRBD1 (5 bases). CDR1 and CDR2 from the germline V gene are ENHRY and SYGVKD. Trimming pared 5 bases from V and 6 bases from J, leaving 19 bases between. The CDR3 spans 16 residues. The chain's CDR3 is CAISYNQGKGPGELFF. CDR3 DNA sequence: TGTGCCATCAGTTACAATCAGGGAAAAGGACCCGGGGAGCTGTTTTTT.

The CDR3 region has the DNA TGTGCCAGCAGCGTTCTAGCGGGGGCGACCTACGAGCAGTACTTC. This sequence encodes CASSVLAGATYEQYF. The chain employs TRBV9 and TRBJ2-7; 10 nucleotides align to TRBD2. The CDR3 covers 15 residues. V dropped 2 bases and J dropped 2; count of bases not matched to a gene: 4. Germline V lookup: CDR1 SGDLS, CDR2 YYNGEE.

In this sample, this clonotype turned up a few times. The chain has TRBV7-3 and TRBJ2-2; unclear D gene. CDR1 is SGHTA and CDR2 is FQGTGA in the germline V gene. This CDR3 is built from 13 residues. V was cut by 7 bases and J by 4 bases, with 10 bases left in between. The CDR3 DNA reads TGTGCCAGCACCAACGCAGTCACCGGGGAGCTGTTTTTT. Protein sequence: CASTNAVTGELFF.

As concerns this clonotype: At one end, the junction sequence differs from germline, possibly due to a read error. V gene TRBV4-3 combines with J gene TRBJ2-7; D is perhaps TRBD2 (5 bases). This CDR3 has 15 amino acids. In germline, CDR1 is LGHNA, CDR2 YSLEER. The CDR3 DNA sequence: TGCACCAGCAGCCAAGGGTGGGAGCAAGGCTACGAGCAGTACTTC. As protein: CTSSQGWEQGYEQYF.

The chain employs TRBV7-3 and TRBJ2-4; 7 bases line up with TRBD1. J was trimmed by 1 base and V by 6 bases; bases with no gene match: 12. The CDR3 has 17 residues. Germline-derived CDR1 and CDR2 are SGHTA and FQGTGA. The CDR3, as DNA: TGTGCCAGCAGGGAACAGGGGCCTTTCTTCGCCAAAAACATTCAGTACTTC. It encodes CASREQGPFFAKNIQYF.

The genes are TRBV11-3 and TRBJ2-4; TRBD1 might be the D (5 bases). This CDR3 has 13 residues. In germline, CDR1 is SGHNT, CDR2 YENEEA. V dropped 2 bases and J dropped 7 bases, with 9 bases sitting between them. The CDR3 reads CASSLRQGNIQYF. The CDR3 DNA follows: TGTGCCAGCAGCTTAAGGCAGGGTAACATTCAGTACTTC.

The V and J genes are TRBV20-1 and TRBJ2-1; the D gene is possibly TRBD2 (5 bases). V was trimmed by 6 bases and J by 11 bases, leaving 14 bases between them. The CDR3 loop spans 11 amino acids. Germline V gene lookup returns CDR1 DFQATT and CDR2 SNEGSKA (reference sequence). The CDR3 region is CSASERTQQFF. In DNA form, the CDR3 reads TGCAGTGCCAGCGAGCGGACCCAGCAGTTCTTC.

This chain connects TRBV6-2 or TRBV6-3 to TRBJ2-3; 9 bases align to TRBD2. J was trimmed by 7 bases and V by 5 bases; bases with no gene match: 7. Germline V lookup: CDR1 MNHEY, CDR2 SVGEGT. This CDR3 is built from 14 residues. The CDR3 reads CASSDGLALNTQYF. The CDR3 DNA reads as TGTGCCAGCAGTGACGGACTAGCGTTAAATACGCAGTATTTT.

This clonotype was detected a few times. The chain recombines TRBV7-2 with TRBJ2-5; 9 bases are shared with TRBD2. Germline V gene sequence: CDR1 SGHTA, CDR2 FQGNSA. V gave up 10 bases and J gave up 1 base; unmatched junction bases: 4. The CDR3 is made up of 13 amino acids. This CDR3 is CATSGTIQETQYF. DNA of the CDR3: TGTGCCACTAGCGGGACAATCCAAGAGACCCAGTACTTC.

The V gene is TRBV5-1, the J gene TRBJ2-3; D unresolved. This CDR3 region has 15 residues. V lost 7 bases and J lost 0, with 15 bases in between. CDR1 and CDR2 (germline): SGHRS, YFSETQ. CDR3 in DNA: TGCGCCAGCGGGTATGGCAACCCGAGCACAGATACGCAGTATTTT. Translation: CASGYGNPSTDTQYF.

About this clonotype: A clone one base away is much larger, so this may be a read error. The chain links TRBV27 to TRBJ2-1; no clear D. The germline V and J ends were trimmed by 2 bases and 12 bases, with 8 bases remaining between them. The CDR3 sequence is 11 residues long. Per germline, CDR1 MNHEY and CDR2 SMNVEV (reference sequence). The DNA for the CDR3 is TGTGCCAGCAGTTTACTCGAAGGGCAGTTCTTC. This codes for CASSLLEGQFF.

This clonotype was found once. The V and J genes are TRBV14 and TRBJ2-5, with unresolved D. This CDR3 is built from 11 residues. CDR1 and CDR2 (germline): SGHDN, FVKESK. V was pared by 0 bases and J by 12 bases, with 8 bases between. The CDR3 is CASSQENPKYF. CDR3 nucleotides: TGTGCCAGCAGCCAAGAAAACCCAAAGTACTTC.

This clonotype was seen more than once but under ten times. The J gene is TRBJ1-2, the V gene TRBV7-3, with D perhaps TRBD1 (5 bases). The CDR3 covers 13 residues. Trimming took off 5 bases at V and 8 bases at J, with 15 bases between the two ends. Germline V CDR1 and CDR2: SGHTA, FQGTGA. The DNA for the CDR3 is TGTGCCAGCAGCGCAACAGGTTCGAGCGGCTACACCTTC. This gives the protein CASSATGSSGYTF.